The present entry profiles one TCR beta chain with its context. Repertoires were generated with immunoSEQ multiplex PCR, while TCRdb's copy carries only in-frame clones and drops some. The sample shows roughly 250,000 clones, approximately 90% of them seen only once. The data were taken from a study of blood T cell repertoires in COVID-19. V shed 1 base and J shed 3 bases, with 6 bases lying between them. Per the germline V gene, CDR1 is SEHNR and CDR2 is FQNEAQ (reference sequence). There are 13 residues in the CDR3. Cohort placement rested on clinical history that participants reported themselves. The clonotype was recovered from a woman between 18 and 30 years old who had recovered from COVID-19. The rearrangement links TRBV7-9 to TRBJ1-1; D ambiguous. Specimen: PBMCs or T cells enriched from blood (not recorded which). CDR3 region: CASSLVEDTEAFF. The CDR3 region has the DNA TGTGCCAGCAGCTTAGTGGAGGACACTGAAGCTTTCTTT.